This is a list of T cell receptor beta chains from one sample in a study of identical twins. TCRdb re-analysed the 5' RACE reads in MiXCR, keeping a single row per CDR3 protein. This sample has some 500,000 distinct CDR3 sequences, with approximately 9.6% found just once. These same data were also listed under a study on yellow fever vaccine responses in identical twins.

The sample taken for sequencing was PBMCs. The receptors derive from a woman in her late teens or twenties in good health. Each CDR3 is given with its conserved first and last residue. The D gene is left open where the match is weak. Clone size is stated in some rows and not others, as once, few, many or a class when expanded.

j_call d_call v_call clone_size cdr3_nt cdr3_aa
TRBJ2-1 TRBD2 TRBV5-1 few TGCGCCAGCAGTGGAACTGGGCTAGCGGCCTACAATGAGCAGTTCTTC CASSGTGLAAYNEQFF
TRBJ2-3 NA TRBV7-2 NA TGTGCCAGCAGCTTAGCGTGGGGGGCGATGGATACGCAGTATTTT CASSLAWGAMDTQYF
TRBJ1-5 TRBD1 TRBV6-1 NA TGTGCCAGCAGACCCCGACAGGGAAATCAGCCCCAGCATTTT CASRPRQGNQPQHF
TRBJ2-7 TRBD2 TRBV4-3 many TGCGCCAGCAGGGAGCGGGGGGCCTACGAGCAGTACTTC CASRERGAYEQYF
TRBJ2-7 NA TRBV4-3 many TGCGCCAGCAGCCAAGATTCAGTTGGCACTTATTACGAGCAGTACTTC CASSQDSVGTYYEQYF
TRBJ2-7 NA TRBV20-1 few TGCAGTGCTAGAGTTGGGGGGGAGCAGTACTTC CSARVGGEQYF
TRBJ2-7 NA TRBV4-3 many TGCGCCAGCAGCCAAGATTCAGGTATCTACGAGCAGTACTTC CASSQDSGIYEQYF
TRBJ2-5 NA TRBV2 NA TGTGCCAGCAGTCTGAATACAGTACAAGAGACCCAGTACTTC CASSLNTVQETQYF
TRBJ2-7 NA TRBV3-1 NA TGTGCCAGCAGCCAAACAATATACGAGCAGTACTTC CASSQTIYEQYF
TRBJ2-7 TRBD1 TRBV10-3 many TGTGCCATCAAGGAAGGGACAGGGGGCAACGAGCAGTACTTC CAIKEGTGGNEQYF
TRBJ2-5 TRBD1 TRBV4-2 many TGTGCCAGCAGCCCTGAACCCCGGACAGGACAAGAGACCCAGTACTTC CASSPEPRTGQETQYF
TRBJ2-7 NA TRBV29-1 NA TGCAGCGTTGAAGTCAGCCCCCTCTACGAGCAGTACTTC CSVEVSPLYEQYF
TRBJ2-1 NA TRBV5-6 many TGTGCCAGCAGCGATCAGGGGAATGAGCAGTTCTTC CASSDQGNEQFF
TRBJ2-5 NA TRBV12-3/TRBV12-4 many TGTGCCAGCAGTTCCAGGACGACGGGTCGGAAGACCCAGTACTTC CASSSRTTGRKTQYF
TRBJ2-1 NA TRBV28 many TGTGCCAGCAGTTTTCCTGGGTTGGGTGACTACAATGAGCAGTTCTTC CASSFPGLGDYNEQFF
TRBJ2-2 NA TRBV12-3/TRBV12-4 few TGTGCCAGCAGTTTGGGGTCCGTGGAGCTGTTTTTT CASSLGSVELFF
TRBJ1-6 TRBD1 TRBV2 many TGTGCCAGCAGTACGACCGGGACAGGGGGTTCACCCCTCCACTTT CASSTTGTGGSPLHF
TRBJ2-1 NA TRBV24-1 many TGTGCCACCAGTGCCCTAGGAGGAGGGAGGGGGGGGAATGAGCAGTTCTTC CATSALGGGRGGNEQFF
TRBJ2-1 TRBD2 TRBV29-1 many TGCAGCGTTGATTACGGGAGGGCCTTGTCTAGCTCCTACAATGAGCAGTTCTTC CSVDYGRALSSSYNEQFF
TRBJ2-7 TRBD1 TRBV15 NA TGTGCCACCAGTAAAGACAGGGGGCCCTACGAGCATTACTTC CATSKDRGPYEHYF
TRBJ1-5 NA TRBV6-5 NA TGTGCCAGCAGTTACCCCCGACAGAGGGCGAATCAGCCCCAGCATTTT CASSYPRQRANQPQHF
TRBJ2-1 TRBD2 TRBV10-1 NA TGCGCCAGCAGTGAGTTCCAGCGGGAGTGGAATGAGCAGTTCTTC CASSEFQREWNEQFF
TRBJ2-3 TRBD2 TRBV5-1 many TGCGCCAGCAGCTTGGAACGGCTAGCGGTTGACACAGATACGCAGTATTTT CASSLERLAVDTDTQYF
TRBJ2-5 NA TRBV5-1 many TGCGCCAGCAGCTTGGAAGCGGAGACCCAGTACTTC CASSLEAETQYF
TRBJ2-5 NA TRBV20-1 few TGCAGTGAGGAGACAGAAGAGACCCAGTACTTC CSEETEETQYF
TRBJ1-1 NA TRBV2 NA TGTGCCAGCAGTGAAGAGGGGAACACTGAAGCTTTCTTT CASSEEGNTEAFF
TRBJ2-2 NA TRBV29-1 NA TGCAGCGTTGGGGCCCTGAACACCGGGGAGCTGTTTTTT CSVGALNTGELFF
TRBJ2-7 NA TRBV15 many TGTGCCACCAGCAGGGTGGACTACGAGCAGTACTTC CATSRVDYEQYF
TRBJ2-3 NA TRBV12-3/TRBV12-4 many TGTGCCAGCAATGGACTCTCCACAGATACGCAGTATTTT CASNGLSTDTQYF
TRBJ2-5 NA TRBV12-3/TRBV12-4 many TGTGCCAGCAGTTTAGTAGCGGAGATGGAGACCCAGTACTTC CASSLVAEMETQYF
TRBJ2-7 TRBD1 TRBV10-3 many TGTGCCATCAGTGAGTCGACAGGGGCACCCTACGAGCAGTACTTC CAISESTGAPYEQYF
TRBJ2-7 NA TRBV5-5 few TGTGCCAGCAGCTTCCTAAAATCTGCAGGCGCCTACGAGCAGTACTTC CASSFLKSAGAYEQYF
TRBJ2-7 TRBD2 TRBV4-3 NA TGCGCCAGCAGCCAAGAAGCGGGATTGGGCGAGCAGTACTTC CASSQEAGLGEQYF
TRBJ2-3 TRBD2 TRBV7-9 few TGTGCCAGCAGCTTAGGACTAGCGGGGGTTAGCACAGATACGCAGTATTTT CASSLGLAGVSTDTQYF
TRBJ2-1 NA TRBV12-3/TRBV12-4 NA TGTGCCAGCAGCGGGGGCAGGGGCGATGAGCAGTTCTTC CASSGGRGDEQFF
TRBJ2-1 NA TRBV7-2 NA TGTGCCAGCAGCTTAAAGTTGTCACGCCCGGGTATGGATGAGCAGTTCTTC CASSLKLSRPGMDEQFF
TRBJ2-3 TRBD1 TRBV7-3 many TGTGCCAGCAGCTTAGCCTCGAGGACAGGGGGCCGGACAGATACGCAGTATTTT CASSLASRTGGRTDTQYF
TRBJ2-2 NA TRBV9 few TGTGCCAGCAGCGTAGAAGGGGTGTACACCGGGGAGCTGTTTTTT CASSVEGVYTGELFF
TRBJ2-4 NA TRBV29-1 few TGCAGCGTTTTCGGGACATCTAACAAAAACATTCAGTACTTC CSVFGTSNKNIQYF
TRBJ2-5 TRBD1 TRBV5-1 NA TGCGCCAGCAGCCCGAGAGGGGGCGGAGAGACCCAGTACTTC CASSPRGGGETQYF
TRBJ2-1 TRBD1 TRBV20-1 NA TGCAGTGCCTCGACAGGGGGGACGCAGTTCTTC CSASTGGTQFF
TRBJ2-7 TRBD1 TRBV10-3 few TGTGCCATCAGTGAGAGGGACAGCTCCTACGAGCAGTACTTC CAISERDSSYEQYF
TRBJ2-2 NA TRBV10-3 many TGTGCCATCAGTGAGTCCAGGCAGAACACCGGGGAGCTGTTTTTT CAISESRQNTGELFF
TRBJ2-5 NA TRBV14 few TGTGCCAGCAGCCAAGCATGGGAGACCCAGTACTTC CASSQAWETQYF
TRBJ2-7 TRBD2 TRBV20-1 NA TGCAGTGCTAGCGGCCCCGGGACTAGCATCCACGAGCAGTACTTC CSASGPGTSIHEQYF
TRBJ2-3 NA TRBV18 few TGTGCCAGCTCACCACCGGGACACGCCGCAGGAGATACGCAGTATTTT CASSPPGHAAGDTQYF
TRBJ2-1 NA TRBV3-1 NA TGTGCCAGCAGCCAGAAGTCCCACGTCAGGTTCTTC CASSQKSHVRFF
TRBJ2-1 TRBD2 TRBV6-2/TRBV6-3 NA TGTGCCAGCACTGAAGACGTCCTAGCGGGAGATGAACTGAGTGAGCAGTTCTTC CASTEDVLAGDELSEQFF
TRBJ1-1 TRBD1 TRBV12-3/TRBV12-4 once TGTGCCAGCAGTGGCAGGGGGCTCGTCGTCGTGGAGGAAGGCACTGAAGCTTTCTTT CASSGRGLVVVEEGTEAFF
TRBJ1-1 NA TRBV29-1 many TGCAGCGTTGAGCTGCGACAGGTCCGGGGCACTGAAGCTTTCTTT CSVELRQVRGTEAFF
TRBJ2-7 TRBD1 TRBV20-1 many TGCAGTGCTAGAAATACCGGGACAGGGGGATACGAGCAGTACTTC CSARNTGTGGYEQYF
TRBJ2-5 TRBD2 TRBV5-1 many TGCGCCAGCAGCTTGGTTAGCGGGGGCCAAGAGACCCAGTACTTC CASSLVSGGQETQYF
TRBJ2-2 NA TRBV2 NA TGTGCCAGCACGTATACTAGCAGCACCGGGGAGCTGTTTTTT CASTYTSSTGELFF
TRBJ2-5 NA TRBV20-1 few TGCAGTGCTAGAGGGTGGCTTGCACCTCAAGAGACCCAGTACTTC CSARGWLAPQETQYF
TRBJ2-2 TRBD2 TRBV4-2 few TGTGCCAGCAGCCACCTAGGACTAGCGGGGGCCCACACCGGGGAGCTGTTTTTT CASSHLGLAGAHTGELFF
TRBJ2-3 TRBD1 TRBV7-9 NA TGTGCCAGCAAACCACAGGGGGTAGATACGCAGTATTTT CASKPQGVDTQYF
TRBJ2-5 TRBD2 TRBV7-8 many TGTGCCAGCAGCTTAGCGGGACTAGCGGCAGACCAAGAGACCCAGTACTTC CASSLAGLAADQETQYF
TRBJ2-7 NA TRBV20-1 NA TGCAGTGCTAGAGATTTAGGGCGGCACGAGCAGTACTTC CSARDLGRHEQYF
TRBJ2-7 NA TRBV12-3/TRBV12-4 many TGTGCCAGCAGTTTAGGCCAACCCGGCGAGCAGTACTTC CASSLGQPGEQYF